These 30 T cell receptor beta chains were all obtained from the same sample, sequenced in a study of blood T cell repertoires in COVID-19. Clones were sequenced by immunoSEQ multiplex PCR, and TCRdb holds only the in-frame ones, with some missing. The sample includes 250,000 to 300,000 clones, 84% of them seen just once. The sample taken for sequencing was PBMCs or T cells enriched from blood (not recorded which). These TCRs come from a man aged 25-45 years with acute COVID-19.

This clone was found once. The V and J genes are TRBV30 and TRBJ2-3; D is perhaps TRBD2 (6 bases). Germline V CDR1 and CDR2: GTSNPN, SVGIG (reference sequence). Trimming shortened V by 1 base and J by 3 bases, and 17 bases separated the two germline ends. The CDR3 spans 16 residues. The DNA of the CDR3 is TGTGCCTGGAGTGGGGGACGGGGGTTCGGGACAGATACGCAGTATTTT. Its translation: CAWSGGRGFGTDTQYF.

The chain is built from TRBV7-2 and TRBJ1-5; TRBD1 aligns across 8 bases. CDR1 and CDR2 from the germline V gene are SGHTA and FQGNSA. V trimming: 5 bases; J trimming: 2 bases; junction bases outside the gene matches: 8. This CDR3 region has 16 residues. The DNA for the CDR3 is TGTGCCAGCAGCCCAACCCCGGGACAGGGCAATCAGCCCCAGCATTTT. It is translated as CASSPTPGQGNQPQHF. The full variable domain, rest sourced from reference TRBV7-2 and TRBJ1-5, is GAGVSQSPSNKVTEKGKDVELRCDPISGHTALYWYRQSLGQGLEFLIYFQGNSAPDKSGLPSDRFSAERTGGSVSTLTIQRTQQEDSAVYLCASSPTPGQGNQPQHFGDGTRLSIL.

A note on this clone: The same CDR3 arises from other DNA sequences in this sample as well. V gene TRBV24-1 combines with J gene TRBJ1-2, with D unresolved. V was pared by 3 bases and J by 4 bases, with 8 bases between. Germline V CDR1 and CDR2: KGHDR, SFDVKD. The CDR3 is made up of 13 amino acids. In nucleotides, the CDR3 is TGTGCCACCAGTGATACGGGAATCTATGGCTACACCTTC. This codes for CATSDTGIYGYTF.

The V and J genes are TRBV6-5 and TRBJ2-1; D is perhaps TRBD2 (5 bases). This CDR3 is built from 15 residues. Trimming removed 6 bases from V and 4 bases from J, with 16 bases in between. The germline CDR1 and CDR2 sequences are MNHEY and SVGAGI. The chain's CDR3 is CASRWSGAGYNEQFF. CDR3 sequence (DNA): TGTGCCAGCAGGTGGAGCGGTGCTGGATACAATGAGCAGTTCTTC.

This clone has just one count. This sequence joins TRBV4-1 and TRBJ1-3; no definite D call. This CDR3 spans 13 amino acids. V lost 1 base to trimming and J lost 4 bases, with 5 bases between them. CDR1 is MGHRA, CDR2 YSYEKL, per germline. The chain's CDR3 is CASSQVRGNTIYF. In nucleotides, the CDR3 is TGCGCCAGCAGCCAAGTCCGGGGAAACACCATATATTTT.

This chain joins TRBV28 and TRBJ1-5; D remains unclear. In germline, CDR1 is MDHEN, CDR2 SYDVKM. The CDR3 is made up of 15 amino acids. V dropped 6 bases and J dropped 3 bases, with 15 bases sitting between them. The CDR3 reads CASSLRGTTNQPQHF. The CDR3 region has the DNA TGTGCCAGCAGCCTACGGGGTACGACCAATCAGCCCCAGCATTTT.

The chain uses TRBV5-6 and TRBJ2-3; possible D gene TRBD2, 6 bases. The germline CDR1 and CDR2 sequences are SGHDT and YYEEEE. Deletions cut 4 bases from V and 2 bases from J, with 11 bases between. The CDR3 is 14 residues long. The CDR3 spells CASSPGLITDTQYF. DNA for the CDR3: TGTGCCAGCAGCCCGGGACTGATCACAGATACGCAGTATTTT.

CDR3 sequence reads: CASSDQGTNTGELFF. CDR3 DNA sequence: TGTGCCAGCAGTGACCAGGGGACGAACACCGGGGAGCTGTTTTTT. J is TRBJ2-2 and V is TRBV6-1, with D tentatively TRBD1 (6 bases). CDR1 and CDR2 (germline): MNHNS, SASEGT. Between the trimmed V and J ends, which lost 3 bases and 0 bases, there was a span of 8 bases. The CDR3 is made up of 15 amino acids.

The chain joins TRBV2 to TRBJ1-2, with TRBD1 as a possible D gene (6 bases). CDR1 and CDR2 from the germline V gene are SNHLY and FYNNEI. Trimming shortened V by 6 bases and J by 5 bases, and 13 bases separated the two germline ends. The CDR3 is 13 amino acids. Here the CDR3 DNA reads TGTGCCAGCAGGAGGGAGGGGGGATATGGCTACACCTTC. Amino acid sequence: CASRREGGYGYTF.

The CDR3 region has the DNA TGTGCCAGCAGCAAAGCGCGACTACCAAGATATCGGGGGAGATCTGGGGCCAACGTCCTGACTTTC. This codes for CASSKARLPRYRGRSGANVLTF. The genes are TRBV21-1 and TRBJ2-6; the table names TRBD2, a call not compared with the DNA. TRBV21-1 is designated a pseudogene. The length of the CDR3 is 22 residues.

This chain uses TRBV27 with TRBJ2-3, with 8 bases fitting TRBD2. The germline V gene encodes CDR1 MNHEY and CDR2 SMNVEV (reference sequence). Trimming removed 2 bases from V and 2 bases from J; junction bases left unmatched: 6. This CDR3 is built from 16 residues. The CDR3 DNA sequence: TGTGCCAGCAGTTTACTTGCGGGGGGATACACAGATACGCAGTATTTT. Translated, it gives CASSLLAGGYTDTQYF.

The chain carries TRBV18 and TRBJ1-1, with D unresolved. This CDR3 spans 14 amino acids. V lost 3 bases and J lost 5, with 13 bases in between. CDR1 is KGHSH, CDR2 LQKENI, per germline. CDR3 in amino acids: CASSPLRDATEAFF. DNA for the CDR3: TGTGCCAGCTCACCGCTCCGGGATGCTACTGAAGCTTTCTTT.

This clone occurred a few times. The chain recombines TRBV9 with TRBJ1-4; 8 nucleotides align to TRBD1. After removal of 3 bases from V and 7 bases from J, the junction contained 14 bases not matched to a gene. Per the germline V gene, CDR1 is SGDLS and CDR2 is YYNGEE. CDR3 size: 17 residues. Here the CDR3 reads CASSATRTGNQAEKLFF. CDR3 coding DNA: TGTGCCAGCAGCGCCACTCGGACAGGGAATCAGGCTGAAAAACTGTTTTTT.

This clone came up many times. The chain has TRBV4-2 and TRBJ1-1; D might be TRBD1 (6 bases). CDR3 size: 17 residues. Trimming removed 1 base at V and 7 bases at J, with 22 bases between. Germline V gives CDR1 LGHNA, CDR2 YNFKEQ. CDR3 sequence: CASSQASSGRGRGEAFF. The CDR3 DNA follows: TGTGCCAGCAGCCAAGCGAGTTCGGGCCGGGGCAGGGGTGAAGCTTTCTTT.

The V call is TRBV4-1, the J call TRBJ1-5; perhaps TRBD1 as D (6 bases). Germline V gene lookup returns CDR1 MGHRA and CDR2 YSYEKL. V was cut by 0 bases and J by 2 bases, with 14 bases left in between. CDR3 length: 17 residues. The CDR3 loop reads CASSQEDPRGRNQPQHF. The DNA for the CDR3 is TGCGCCAGCAGCCAAGAAGATCCCAGGGGTCGCAATCAGCCCCAGCATTTT.

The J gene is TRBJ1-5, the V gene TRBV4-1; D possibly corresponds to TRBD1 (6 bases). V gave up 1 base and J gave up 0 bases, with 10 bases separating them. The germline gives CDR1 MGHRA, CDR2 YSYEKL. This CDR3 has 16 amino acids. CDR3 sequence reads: CASSQGGTYSNQPQHF. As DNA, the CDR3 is TGCGCCAGCAGCCAAGGGGGGACATATAGCAATCAGCCCCAGCATTTT.

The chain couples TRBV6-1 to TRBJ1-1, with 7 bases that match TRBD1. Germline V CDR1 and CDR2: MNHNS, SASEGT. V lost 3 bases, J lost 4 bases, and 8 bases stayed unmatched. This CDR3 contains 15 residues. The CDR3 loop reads CASSETGTDVTEAFF. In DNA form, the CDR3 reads TGTGCCAGCAGTGAGACGGGGACAGATGTCACTGAAGCTTTCTTT.

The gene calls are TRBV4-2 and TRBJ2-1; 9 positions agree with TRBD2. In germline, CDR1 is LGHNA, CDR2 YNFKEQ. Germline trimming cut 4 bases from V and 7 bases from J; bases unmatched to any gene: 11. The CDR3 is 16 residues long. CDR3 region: CASSLGRAGGSNEQFF. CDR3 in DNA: TGTGCCAGCAGCCTTGGGAGAGCGGGGGGTTCGAATGAGCAGTTCTTC.

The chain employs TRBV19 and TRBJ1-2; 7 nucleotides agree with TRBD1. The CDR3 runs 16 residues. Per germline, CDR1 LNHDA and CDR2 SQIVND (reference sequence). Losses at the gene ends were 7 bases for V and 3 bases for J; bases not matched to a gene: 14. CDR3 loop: CASNPGARQGHYGYTF. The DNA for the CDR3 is TGTGCCAGTAACCCGGGGGCCCGACAGGGACACTATGGCTACACCTTC.

CDR3 coding DNA: TGCAGTGCTAGTCCCCAGCGGATTTATAATTCACCCCTCCACTTT. Its protein is CSASPQRIYNSPLHF. The chain is built from TRBV20-1 and TRBJ1-6; D remains ambiguous. From germline, CDR1 is DFQATT and CDR2 SNEGSKA (reference sequence). Trimming left V 3 bases short and J 4 bases short, with 13 bases between. This CDR3 contains 15 residues.

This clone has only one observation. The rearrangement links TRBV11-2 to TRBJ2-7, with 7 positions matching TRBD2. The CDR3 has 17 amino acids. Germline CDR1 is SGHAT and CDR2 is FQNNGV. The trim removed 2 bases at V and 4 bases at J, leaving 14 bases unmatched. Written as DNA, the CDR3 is TGTGCCAGCAGCTTATACATCGGGGGGACCCCGGAATACGAGCAGTACGTC. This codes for CASSLYIGGTPEYEQYV.

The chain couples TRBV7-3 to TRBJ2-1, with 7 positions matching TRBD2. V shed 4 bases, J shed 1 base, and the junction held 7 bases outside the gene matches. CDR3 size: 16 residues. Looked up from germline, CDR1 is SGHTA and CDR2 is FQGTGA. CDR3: CASSSGGRVSYNEQFF. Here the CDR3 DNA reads TGTGCCAGCAGCTCGGGGGGAAGAGTTTCCTACAATGAGCAGTTCTTC.

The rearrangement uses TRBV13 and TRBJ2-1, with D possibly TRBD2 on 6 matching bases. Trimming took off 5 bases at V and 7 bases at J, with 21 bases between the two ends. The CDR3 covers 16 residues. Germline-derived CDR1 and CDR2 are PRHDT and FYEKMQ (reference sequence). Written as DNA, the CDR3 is TGTGCCAGCAGCCCCCCAATGGGGGGTCCGGAAAATGAGCAGTTCTTC. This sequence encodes CASSPPMGGPENEQFF.

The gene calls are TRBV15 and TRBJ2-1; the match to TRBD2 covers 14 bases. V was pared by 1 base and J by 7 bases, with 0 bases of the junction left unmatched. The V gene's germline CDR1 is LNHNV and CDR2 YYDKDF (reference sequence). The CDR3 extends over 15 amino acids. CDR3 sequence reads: CATSRGTSGGNEQFF. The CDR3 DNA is TGTGCCACCAGCAGAGGGACTAGCGGGGGGAATGAGCAGTTCTTC.

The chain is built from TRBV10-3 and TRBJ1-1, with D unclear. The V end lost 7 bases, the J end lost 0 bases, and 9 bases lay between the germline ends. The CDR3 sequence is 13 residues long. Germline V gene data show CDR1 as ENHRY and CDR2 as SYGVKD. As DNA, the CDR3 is TGTGCCATCATAGAGGTCATGAACACTGAAGCTTTCTTT. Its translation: CAIIEVMNTEAFF.

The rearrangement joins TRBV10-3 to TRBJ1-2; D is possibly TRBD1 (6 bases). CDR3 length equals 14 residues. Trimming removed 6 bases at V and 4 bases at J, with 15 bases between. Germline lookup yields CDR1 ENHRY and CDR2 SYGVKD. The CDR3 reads CAIRDGQRLYGYTF. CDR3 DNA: TGTGCCATCAGGGACGGACAGAGACTCTATGGCTACACCTTC.

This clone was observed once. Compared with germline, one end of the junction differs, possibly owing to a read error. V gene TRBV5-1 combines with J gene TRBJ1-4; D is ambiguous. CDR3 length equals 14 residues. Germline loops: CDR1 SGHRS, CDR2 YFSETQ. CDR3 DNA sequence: TGTGCCAGCGGGGAGTCTGCAACTAATGAAAAACTGTTTTTT. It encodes CASGESATNEKLFF.

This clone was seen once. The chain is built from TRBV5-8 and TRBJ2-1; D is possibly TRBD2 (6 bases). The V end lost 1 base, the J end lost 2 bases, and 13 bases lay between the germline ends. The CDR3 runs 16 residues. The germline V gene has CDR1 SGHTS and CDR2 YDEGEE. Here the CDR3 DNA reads TGTGCCAGCAGCTTGTTGCTAGCGATGGCCTACAATGAGCAGTTCTTC. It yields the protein CASSLLLAMAYNEQFF.

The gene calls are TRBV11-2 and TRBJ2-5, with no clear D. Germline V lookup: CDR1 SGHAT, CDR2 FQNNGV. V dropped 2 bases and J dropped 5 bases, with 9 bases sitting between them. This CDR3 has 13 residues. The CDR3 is CASSLKAAETQYF. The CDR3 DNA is TGTGCCAGCAGCTTAAAGGCGGCGGAGACCCAGTACTTC.

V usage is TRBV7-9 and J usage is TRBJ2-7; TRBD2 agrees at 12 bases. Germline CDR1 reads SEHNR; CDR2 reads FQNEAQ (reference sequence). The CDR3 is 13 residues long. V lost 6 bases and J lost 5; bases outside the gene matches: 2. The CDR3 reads CASSLAGGDEQYV. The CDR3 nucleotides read TGTGCCAGCAGTCTAGCGGGAGGGGACGAGCAGTACGTC.